A single sample gave rise to the 3 T cell receptor beta chains below, sequenced in a study of identical twins. TCRdb reprocessed the 5' RACE reads via MiXCR and lists one record per CDR3 protein. The sample lists 300,000 to 400,000 distinct CDR3 sequences, roughly an eighth occurring once. The same sample was also used in a study of yellow fever vaccine responses in identical twins.

Sequenced sample: CD8+ T cells sorted from blood. Every receptor here comes from a woman aged 18-30 years in good health.

This chain links TRBV7-9 with TRBJ2-7; TRBD2 might be the D (6 bases). Between the trimmed V and J ends, which lost 5 bases and 6 bases, there was a span of 17 bases. Germline CDR1 is SEHNR and CDR2 is FQNEAQ (reference sequence). This CDR3 region has 14 residues. This chain's CDR3 is CASSPGTGVGEQYV. CDR3 in DNA: TGTGCCAGCAGCCCGGGCACGGGGGTGGGCGAGCAGTACGTC.

J is TRBJ2-3 and V is TRBV9; D call uncertain. CDR3 length: 12 amino acids. Germline CDR1 reads SGDLS; CDR2 reads YYNGEE. V was pared by 4 bases and J by 7 bases, with 10 bases between. Written as DNA, the CDR3 is TGTGCCAGCAGCCCGCCGGCACATACGCAGTATTTT. As protein: CASSPPAHTQYF.

V and J are TRBV27 and TRBJ1-1; D ambiguous. Looked up from germline, CDR1 is MNHEY and CDR2 is SMNVEV (reference sequence). CDR3 size: 12 residues. V lost 6 bases and J lost 0, with 5 bases in between. CDR3 coding DNA: TGTGCCAGCAGGCGGATGAACACTGAAGCTTTCTTT. This codes for CASRRMNTEAFF.